The clone carrying this TCR beta chain has ten or more counts. Its antigen is not known. Germline V gene data show CDR1 as SGHTA and CDR2 as FQGNSA. Trimming at V came to 4 bases and at J to 4 bases, leaving 6 bases not matched to a gene. The CDR3 covers 14 residues. This entry comes from a study of response to subunit inactivated influenza vaccine. Study-level results: That few new T cells are recruited by each seasonal influenza vaccination was the authors' suggestion.

TCRdb independently ran MiXCR on the RT-PCR reads; one entry per CDR3 protein. Of 500,000 or so distinct CDR3 sequences listed, about 17% are singletons. Material: CD4+ T cells sorted from PBMCs, obtained approximately 25 months after vaccination. V and J are TRBV7-2 and TRBJ1-2, with 7 bases identical to TRBD1. This receptor was obtained from a man in his fifties or sixties who received an inactivated influenza vaccine. The CDR3 is CASSYYRGSYGYTF. The DNA of the CDR3 is TGTGCCAGCAGCTACTACAGGGGAAGCTATGGCTACACCTTC.